The 31 T cell receptor beta chains reported below all come from one sample, sequenced in a study of OX40 agonist ivuxolimab in advanced cancers. The table came from immunoSEQ multiplex PCR; TCRdb's copy has only in-frame clones and leaves some out. The data show some 73,000 clones, around 90% seen once. Sequenced material: CD4+ or CD8+ T cells sorted from blood, taken in a trial of the OX40 agonist ivuxolimab. These receptors all stem from an adult with an advanced solid tumor such as melanoma, head and neck, liver or kidney cancer.

This chain uses TRBV2 with TRBJ2-7, with TRBD1 matching 9 bases. The CDR3 has 15 residues. V lost 6 bases, J lost 2 bases, and 8 bases stayed unmatched. Germline loops: CDR1 SNHLY, CDR2 FYNNEI. The CDR3 DNA reads TGTGCCAGCAGCCCCCCCGGGACAGGGCCCTACGAGCAGTACTTC. Encoded protein: CASSPPGTGPYEQYF.

The chain joins TRBV29-1 to TRBJ1-1; D is ambiguous. Trimming took off 1 base at V and 4 bases at J, with 13 bases between the two ends. The CDR3 length is 14 residues. Germline V gives CDR1 SQVTM, CDR2 ANQGSEA. CDR3 protein: CSVEVHEISTEAFF. The DNA of the CDR3 is TGCAGCGTTGAAGTACACGAAATCAGCACTGAAGCTTTCTTT.

This chain uses TRBV7-6 with TRBJ2-3; D remains unclear. Germline V gene sequence: CDR1 SGHVS, CDR2 FNYEAQ. V was shortened by 1 base and J by 4 bases, with 3 bases between the two germline ends. This CDR3 is built from 12 residues. DNA of the CDR3: TGTGCCAGCAGCTTAGTAGCAGATACGCAGTATTTT. It codes for CASSLVADTQYF.

V usage is TRBV4-1 and J usage is TRBJ2-7; D call uncertain. Germline CDR1 is MGHRA and CDR2 is YSYEKL. The length of the CDR3 is 14 residues. V lost 1 base and J 2 bases, leaving 9 bases between the germline ends. The CDR3 coding sequence is TGCGCCAGCAGCCAAGTGGCGCGGCCCTACGAGCAGTACTTC. Translating it yields CASSQVARPYEQYF.

V usage is TRBV7-9 and J usage is TRBJ2-3; D is unresolved. The CDR3 is 14 residues long. Trimming removed 5 bases at V and 4 bases at J, with 13 bases between. Germline assignment: CDR1 SEHNR and CDR2 FQNEAQ (reference sequence). The CDR3 sequence: CASSQTPAADTQYF. CDR3 sequence (DNA): TGTGCCAGCAGCCAGACCCCGGCGGCAGATACGCAGTATTTT.

The V and J genes are TRBV12-5 and TRBJ2-1; 7 bases align to TRBD2. The J segment lost 6 bases and the V segment lost 3 bases, leaving 5 bases of the junction unmatched. The CDR3 covers 14 residues. Germline CDR1 is LGHNT and CDR2 is FRNRAP. This chain's CDR3 is CASGFSAGVNEQFF. Here the CDR3 DNA reads TGTGCTAGTGGTTTTTCGGCGGGGGTCAATGAGCAGTTCTTC.

The chain joins TRBV5-1 to TRBJ2-7; 7 bases map to TRBD1. From germline, CDR1 is SGHRS and CDR2 YFSETQ. The CDR3 sequence is 13 residues long. The junction had 9 bases not matched to a gene; V was cut back by 6 bases and J by 6 bases. CDR3: CASTGQRVGEQYF. The CDR3 DNA reads TGCGCCAGCACGGGACAGAGAGTGGGCGAGCAGTACTTC.

This sequence joins TRBV7-3 and TRBJ2-2, with unresolved D. Trimming pared 0 bases from V and 5 bases from J, leaving 1 base between. Germline CDR1 is SGHTA and CDR2 is FQGTGA. The CDR3 is 12 amino acids. The CDR3 region is CASSLTTGELFF. As DNA, the CDR3 is TGTGCCAGCAGCTTAACAACCGGGGAGCTGTTTTTT.

V is TRBV6-1 and J is TRBJ2-1; unclear D gene. The CDR3 extends over 15 amino acids. The V gene's germline CDR1 is MNHNS and CDR2 SASEGT. The V and J ends lost 1 base and 1 base respectively, with 8 bases between them. The CDR3 bases are TGTGCCAGCAGTGAAGACGGTTGGTCCTACAATGAGCAGTTCTTC. Translation gives CASSEDGWSYNEQFF.

V and J are TRBV12-5 and TRBJ2-1; TRBD2 matches 12 bases. V was pared by 3 bases and J by 6 bases, with 3 bases of the junction left unmatched. CDR3 length: 15 residues. The germline V gene has CDR1 LGHNT and CDR2 FRNRAP. CDR3 amino acids: CASGFGLAGTNEQFF. The DNA of the CDR3 is TGTGCTAGTGGTTTCGGACTAGCGGGGACCAATGAGCAGTTCTTC.

In this sample, this clone turned up once. The V and J genes are TRBV7-9 and TRBJ2-5; D uncertain. Germline-derived CDR1 and CDR2 are SEHNR and FQNEAQ (reference sequence). The CDR3 contains 15 residues. Trimming pared 1 base from V and 5 bases from J, leaving 14 bases between. CDR3 coding DNA: TGTGCCAGCAGCTTAGGAGTCGCCTTCGGGGAGACCCAGTACTTC. Translated, it gives CASSLGVAFGETQYF.

This chain connects TRBV2 to TRBJ2-1; 7 bases line up with TRBD1. Germline values: CDR1 SNHLY, CDR2 FYNNEI. The CDR3 consists of 15 residues. After removal of 3 bases from V and 6 bases from J, the junction contained 8 bases not matched to a gene. The CDR3 protein is CASSDRQGESNEQFF. The DNA for the CDR3 is TGTGCCAGCAGTGATAGACAGGGTGAGTCCAATGAGCAGTTCTTC.

V and J are TRBV9 and TRBJ1-2; the D gene is possibly TRBD1 (5 bases). Deletions cut 3 bases from V and 4 bases from J, with 16 bases between. This CDR3 has 15 residues. The germline V gene encodes CDR1 SGDLS and CDR2 YYNGEE. The CDR3 region has the DNA TGTGCCAGCAGCGCCTCACGGGACGGCGTCTATGGCTACACCTTC. Its protein product is CASSASRDGVYGYTF.

The rearrangement joins TRBV27 to TRBJ1-2; weak D call: TRBD1 (5 bases). Per the germline V gene, CDR1 is MNHEY and CDR2 is SMNVEV (reference sequence). The CDR3 runs 14 residues. V gave up 3 bases and J gave up 4 bases, with 12 bases separating them. The CDR3 loop reads CASSFSGEFYGYTF. The CDR3 DNA reads TGTGCCAGCAGTTTCTCGGGGGAATTCTATGGCTACACCTTC.

V and J are TRBV15 and TRBJ2-7; 7 nucleotides align to TRBD1. The germline V gene encodes CDR1 LNHNV and CDR2 YYDKDF (reference sequence). The V gene end was trimmed by 4 bases and the J gene end by 2 bases; junction bases not matched to a gene: 5. The CDR3 covers 14 residues. CDR3 coding DNA: TGTGCCACCAGCATTATGGGGACAGCCTACGAGCAGTACTTC. It translates to CATSIMGTAYEQYF.

The gene calls are TRBV6-5 and TRBJ1-1; unclear D gene. Germline V gene lookup returns CDR1 MNHEY and CDR2 SVGAGI. V lost 1 base, J lost 8 bases, and 8 bases lay in between. This CDR3 is built from 12 residues. This CDR3 is CASSYLGDEAFF. CDR3 sequence (DNA): TGTGCCAGCAGTTACTTAGGTGACGAAGCTTTCTTT.

This clone has just one count. This chain joins TRBV13 and TRBJ1-1, with D hard to call. The CDR3 loop spans 16 amino acids. The germline V and J ends were trimmed by 1 base and 0 bases, with 12 bases remaining between them. CDR1 and CDR2 (germline): PRHDT, FYEKMQ (reference sequence). The CDR3 DNA sequence: TGTGCCAGCAGCTTAGTAGGGCACCGACTGAACACTGAAGCTTTCTTT. The encoded protein is CASSLVGHRLNTEAFF.

The DNA for the CDR3 is TGTGCCAGCAGCTTAGCGGAGAGCTACGAGCAGTACTTC. This encodes CASSLAESYEQYF. The V gene is TRBV7-9, the J gene TRBJ2-7; D not certain. V shed 0 bases and J shed 3 bases, with 6 bases lying between them. The CDR3 sequence is 13 residues long. Germline loops: CDR1 SEHNR, CDR2 FQNEAQ (reference sequence).

CDR3 bases: TGTGCCAGCAGCCTCAAGCGGGGGGGTACAGATACGCAGTATTTT. Protein product: CASSLKRGGTDTQYF. V usage is TRBV7-3 and J usage is TRBJ2-3; 10 bases line up with TRBD2. CDR3 length equals 15 residues. The V segment lost 5 bases and the J segment 3 bases; nucleotides outside the gene matches: 5. Germline assignment: CDR1 SGHTA and CDR2 FQGTGA.

The J gene is TRBJ2-3, the V gene TRBV18, with D unresolved. With 3 bases removed from V and 6 bases from J, the gap between germline ends came to 16 bases. The CDR3 contains 15 residues. From germline, CDR1 is KGHSH and CDR2 LQKENI. DNA of the CDR3: TGTGCCAGCTCACCCATCCGGGCAGGCCGGGATACGCAGTATTTT. This codes for CASSPIRAGRDTQYF. The variable domain in full, with the rest retrieved from reference TRBV18 and TRBJ2-3, is NAGVMQNPRHLVRRRGQEARLRCSPMKGHSHVYWYRQLPEEGLKFMVYLQKENIIDESGMPKERFSAEFPKEGPSILRIQQVVRGDSAAYFCASSPIRAGRDTQYFGPGTRLTVL.

The rearrangement uses TRBV21-1 and TRBJ2-1; the listed D gene, TRBD2, was not tested against the DNA. TRBV21-1 is listed as a pseudogene. The CDR3 runs to 18 residues. As DNA, the CDR3 is TGTGCCAGCAGCAGGGCAGGGCTCCTACTAGCGGGAGGTGATGAGCAGTTCTTC. It encodes CASSRAGLLLAGGDEQFF.

Turning to this clone: Other DNA sequences in the sample encode the same CDR3. V and J are TRBV11-2 and TRBJ2-7; D possibly corresponds to TRBD2 (6 bases). The CDR3 extends over 14 amino acids. V lost 0 bases, J lost 4 bases, and 10 bases lay in between. CDR1 is SGHAT and CDR2 is FQNNGV in the germline V gene. The DNA for the CDR3 is TGTGCCAGCAGCTTAGACGTGGGAGGATACGAGCAGTACTTC. Its protein is CASSLDVGGYEQYF.

This chain joins TRBV2 and TRBJ2-7; 9 nucleotides line up with TRBD2. CDR1 is SNHLY and CDR2 is FYNNEI in the germline V gene. V was pared by 8 bases and J by 0 bases, with 5 bases of the junction left unmatched. This CDR3 is built from 14 residues. The CDR3 nucleotides read TGTGCCAGCGGTCGACTAGCGGACTCCTACGAGCAGTACTTC. Translating it yields CASGRLADSYEQYF.

The chain has TRBV29-1 and TRBJ2-2, with D tentatively TRBD2 (6 bases). V lost 6 bases, J lost 1 base, and 24 bases lay in between. This CDR3 is built from 18 residues. Germline CDR1 is SQVTM and CDR2 is ANQGSEA. Written as DNA, the CDR3 is TGCAGCGTCCAACCCCTTCACCGGGACTCCCGGAACACCGGGGAGCTGTTTTTT. This encodes CSVQPLHRDSRNTGELFF.

This chain uses TRBV28 with TRBJ2-5, with 9 bases aligning to TRBD1. This CDR3 comprises 16 residues. V shed 6 bases, J shed 0 bases, and the junction held 8 bases outside the gene matches. Germline lookup yields CDR1 MDHEN and CDR2 SYDVKM. The DNA for the CDR3 is TGTGCCAGCAGACAGGGACAGGGCAGGTACCAAGAGACCCAGTACTTC. Protein product: CASRQGQGRYQETQYF.

The chain couples TRBV27 to TRBJ2-2; TRBD1 might be the D (6 bases). Germline V lookup: CDR1 MNHEY, CDR2 SMNVEV (reference sequence). The CDR3 sequence is 13 residues long. The V end was cut by 5 bases, the J end by 5 bases, with 9 bases between. The CDR3 nucleotides read TGTGCCAGCAGTCGCAGGGGTACCGGGGAGCTGTTTTTT. Protein sequence: CASSRRGTGELFF.

The chain couples TRBV7-9 to TRBJ2-5, with 8 bases identical to TRBD1. The DNA end is more similar to TRBJ2-7, so the J call may be wrong. The germline gives CDR1 SEHNR, CDR2 FQNEAQ (reference sequence). CDR3 size: 15 residues. This CDR3 reads CASSSPTGEFYEQYF. For the CDR3, the DNA is TGTGCCAGCAGCTCACCGACAGGGGAGTTCTACGAGCAGTACTTC.

The chain recombines TRBV27 with TRBJ1-1; D not resolved. V lost 2 bases and J lost 1, with 8 bases in between. Germline lookup yields CDR1 MNHEY and CDR2 SMNVEV (reference sequence). The CDR3 extends over 14 amino acids. The CDR3: CASSLSRQNTEAFF. The DNA of the CDR3 is TGTGCCAGCAGTTTAAGTCGGCAGAACACTGAAGCTTTCTTT.

The chain employs TRBV27 and TRBJ2-1; D remains unclear. This CDR3 has 12 residues. V was clipped by 6 bases and J by 6 bases, with 9 bases between them. CDR1 and CDR2 from the germline V gene are MNHEY and SMNVEV (reference sequence). CDR3 nucleotide sequence: TGTGCCAGCAGAAGACTTGTCAATGAGCAGTTCTTC. This translates into CASRRLVNEQFF.

The chain has TRBV7-9 and TRBJ2-7; TRBD1 aligns across 7 bases. The V gene end was trimmed by 3 bases and the J gene end by 3 bases; junction bases not matched to a gene: 11. Germline CDR1 reads SEHNR; CDR2 reads FQNEAQ (reference sequence). This CDR3 has 16 residues. The CDR3 bases are TGTGCCAGCAGCTTTCGGCCCGGAACAGGGGACTACGAGCAGTACTTC. Translated, it gives CASSFRPGTGDYEQYF.

The chain recombines TRBV27 with TRBJ1-4; no clear D. CDR1 MNHEY and CDR2 SMNVEV come from the germline V gene (reference sequence). CDR3 size: 17 residues. V lost 2 bases and J 2 bases, leaving 15 bases between the germline ends. This chain's CDR3 is CASSLRAGTFTNEKLFF. The CDR3, as DNA: TGTGCCAGCAGTTTAAGGGCAGGTACCTTTACTAATGAAAAACTGTTTTTT.